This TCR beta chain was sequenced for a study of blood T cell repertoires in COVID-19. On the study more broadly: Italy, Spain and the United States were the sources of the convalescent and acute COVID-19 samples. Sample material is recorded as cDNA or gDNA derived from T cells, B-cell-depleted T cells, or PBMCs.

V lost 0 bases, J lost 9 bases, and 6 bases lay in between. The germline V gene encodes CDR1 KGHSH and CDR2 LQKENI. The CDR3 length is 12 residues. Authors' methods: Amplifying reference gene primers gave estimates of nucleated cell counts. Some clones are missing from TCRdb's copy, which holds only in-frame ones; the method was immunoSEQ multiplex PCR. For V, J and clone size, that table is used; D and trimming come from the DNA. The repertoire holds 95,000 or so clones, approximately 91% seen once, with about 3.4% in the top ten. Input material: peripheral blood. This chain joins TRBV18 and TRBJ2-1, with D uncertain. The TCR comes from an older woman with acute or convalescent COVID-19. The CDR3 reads CASSPPTAEQFF. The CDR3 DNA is TGTGCCAGCTCACCACCGACTGCTGAGCAGTTCTTC.